The 15 T cell receptor beta chains given below trace back to one sample, sequenced in a study of cytomegalovirus exposure and HLA in healthy donors. The PCR had 60 Vbeta and 13 Jbeta primers. The protocol was immunoSEQ multiplex PCR, while the TCRdb copy is restricted to in-frame clones and leaves out a portion. The sample records about 120,000 clones, 60% to 80% being singletons. The sample comprised PBMCs. Receptors originate from a female donor in good health and CMV-seronegative.

The gene calls are TRBV19 and TRBJ2-5; 9 bases map to TRBD1. Matching the DNA end better, TRBJ2-7 makes the J call doubtful. The CDR3 sequence is 14 residues long. Per the germline V gene, CDR1 is LNHDA and CDR2 is SQIVND (reference sequence). CDR3 loop: CASSMDRGRYEQYF. CDR3 DNA sequence: TGTGCCAGTAGTATGGACAGGGGACGATACGAGCAGTACTTC.

The V gene is TRBV2, the J gene TRBJ2-7; no clear D. CDR3 length equals 13 residues. Per germline, CDR1 SNHLY and CDR2 FYNNEI. The V end lost 8 bases, the J end lost 4 bases, and 15 bases lay between the germline ends. The CDR3, as DNA: TGTGCCAGCGGGTCCGGGTTTTCGTACGAGCAGTACTTC. It codes for CASGSGFSYEQYF.

This chain uses TRBV11-2 with TRBJ2-7; TRBD2 aligns across 12 bases. The CDR3 spans 19 residues. J lost 0 bases, V lost 0 bases, and 9 bases had no gene match. Germline V gene data show CDR1 as SGHAT and CDR2 as FQNNGV. CDR3 bases: TGTGCCAGCAGCTTAGATCTACTAGCGGGGGGACGGGACTCCTACGAGCAGTACTTC. This encodes CASSLDLLAGGRDSYEQYF.

The chain couples TRBV27 to TRBJ2-7, with D possibly matching TRBD2 (6 bases). Germline V gene lookup returns CDR1 MNHEY and CDR2 SMNVEV (reference sequence). The V gene lost 4 bases and the J gene lost 3 bases, with 10 bases spanning the gap. This CDR3 is built from 13 residues. In nucleotides, the CDR3 is TGTGCCAGCAGTTCGTCGGGGGTCTACGAGCAGTACTTC. Its protein product is CASSSSGVYEQYF.

This clone was recorded once. J is TRBJ2-3 and V is TRBV19, with D perhaps matching TRBD2 (5 bases). Germline CDR1 and CDR2: LNHDA and SQIVND (reference sequence). This CDR3 has 14 amino acids. The V and J ends lost 7 bases and 0 bases respectively, with 11 bases between them. CDR3 in amino acids: CASNPRTSTDTQYF. CDR3 DNA sequence: TGTGCCAGTAACCCAAGGACTAGCACAGATACGCAGTATTTT.

V gene TRBV19 combines with J gene TRBJ1-5; 7 bases are a match to TRBD1. The CDR3 is 15 residues long. CDR1 and CDR2 (germline): LNHDA, SQIVND (reference sequence). J was trimmed by 3 bases and V by 5 bases; bases with no gene match: 7. CDR3 loop: CASSWDGQDNQPQHF. CDR3 bases: TGTGCCAGTAGTTGGGACGGACAGGACAATCAGCCCCAGCATTTT. The full variable domain, in which reference TRBV19 and TRBJ1-5 provide the parts outside the CDR3, is DGGITQSPKYLFRKEGQNVTLSCEQNLNHDAMYWYRQDPGQGLRLIYYSQIVNDFQKGDIAEGYSVSREKKESFPLTVTSAQKNPTAFYLCASSWDGQDNQPQHFGDGTRLSIL.

This clone was seen more than once but under ten times. In nucleotides, the CDR3 is TGTGCCAGCAGTTTATACCGGACTAGCGGACCAGATACGCAGTATTTT. It encodes CASSLYRTSGPDTQYF. J is TRBJ2-3 and V is TRBV27; 10 nucleotides match TRBD2. CDR3 size: 16 residues. V shed 1 base and J 4 bases; nucleotides not matched to a gene: 5. Germline V CDR1 and CDR2: MNHEY, SMNVEV (reference sequence).

This chain uses TRBV7-2 with TRBJ1-2; 7 bases are a match to TRBD1. The CDR3 is made up of 15 amino acids. Germline CDR1 reads SGHTA; CDR2 reads FQGNSA. V shed 5 bases and J 3 bases; nucleotides not matched to a gene: 9. CDR3 sequence (DNA): TGTGCCAGCAGCCCCTTACTACAGGGGTACTATGGCTACACCTTC. This codes for CASSPLLQGYYGYTF.

This chain links TRBV29-1 with TRBJ1-2, with D unresolved. CDR1 and CDR2 (germline): SQVTM, ANQGSEA. Trimming removed 0 bases from V and 0 bases from J, with 17 bases in between. This CDR3 is built from 17 residues. CDR3 residues: CSVEDRTLGIANYGYTF. CDR3 coding DNA: TGCAGCGTTGAAGACCGGACTTTGGGGATAGCTAACTATGGCTACACCTTC.

This chain connects TRBV28 to TRBJ1-2, with 11 bases that match TRBD1. There are 17 residues in the CDR3. Looked up from germline, CDR1 is MDHEN and CDR2 is SYDVKM. V lost 7 bases and J lost 5; bases outside the gene matches: 15. This CDR3 reads CASTGMDRGHAGYGYTF. CDR3 coding DNA: TGTGCCAGCACGGGCATGGACAGGGGGCACGCGGGATATGGCTACACCTTC.

This clone has a handful of counts. This chain uses TRBV10-3 with TRBJ2-7; D may be TRBD1 (6 bases). The ends were cut back, 8 bases at V and 9 bases at J, with 23 bases in the middle. This CDR3 spans 14 amino acids. Germline values: CDR1 ENHRY, CDR2 SYGVKD. The CDR3 reads CAIGQGGPYDRQYF. CDR3 DNA sequence: TGTGCCATCGGGCAAGGGGGACCCTACGATCGGCAGTACTTC.

V usage is TRBV5-6 and J usage is TRBJ2-1; 9 nucleotides agree with TRBD2. The CDR3 has 15 residues. The junction had 5 bases not matched to a gene; V was cut back by 4 bases and J by 3 bases. From germline, CDR1 is SGHDT and CDR2 YYEEEE. The CDR3 sequence: CASSSGTSSYNEQFF. CDR3 DNA: TGTGCCAGCAGCAGTGGGACTAGCAGCTACAATGAGCAGTTCTTC.

The chain couples TRBV7-9 to TRBJ1-2; TRBD1 might be the D (5 bases). The germline V gene encodes CDR1 SEHNR and CDR2 FQNEAQ (reference sequence). V was clipped by 1 base and J by 6 bases, with 9 bases between them. The length of the CDR3 is 13 residues. The CDR3: CASSLGTTDGYTF. The CDR3 bases are TGTGCCAGCAGCTTAGGTACGACAGATGGCTACACCTTC.

This clone was observed a handful of times. The chain recombines TRBV4-3 with TRBJ1-1; D remains unclear. Trimming removed 4 bases from V and 3 bases from J, with 9 bases in between. The CDR3 consists of 13 residues. The germline V gene has CDR1 LGHNA and CDR2 YSLEER. CDR3 region: CASSRQRDTEAFF. CDR3 DNA: TGCGCCAGCAGCCGACAACGAGACACTGAAGCTTTCTTT.

This clone was observed a few times. V usage is TRBV7-2 and J usage is TRBJ2-3; D uncertain. Germline-derived CDR1 and CDR2 are SGHTA and FQGNSA. Trimming stripped 3 bases from V and 3 bases from J, with 10 bases between. This CDR3 contains 14 residues. The CDR3 loop reads CASSFVGRTDTQYF. Written as DNA, the CDR3 is TGTGCCAGCAGCTTTGTGGGCAGGACAGATACGCAGTATTTT.